These T cell receptor beta chains were read from a single sample in a study of blood T cells in healthy people across ages. TCRdb re-called the 5' RACE reads with MiXCR, one entry per CDR3 protein. Found here are 2 million or so distinct CDR3 sequences, just under 50% of them singletons; the top ten hold roughly 2.1%. Sequenced: blood. The origin of the receptors is a middle-aged woman in good health. Both conserved end residues are part of each CDR3. The D gene is left open where the match is weak. Clone size, where shown, is once, few, many, or a class for clones that have expanded.

V gene,J gene,clone size,CDR3 length,D gene,CDR3 DNA,CDR3 protein
TRBV6-6,TRBJ2-5,few,14,.,TGTGCCAGCAACAATCGAGTCACCGAAGAGACCCAGTACTTC,CASNNRVTEETQYF
TRBV7-2,TRBJ2-7,few,14,.,TGTGCCAGCAGCGTGGGTCTCGCCTCCTACGAGCAGTACTTC,CASSVGLASYEQYF
TRBV25-1,TRBJ1-6,few,19,.,TGTGCCAGCAGTAGCAAGGGAGCTCCGAAAAGGTCCTATAATTCACCCCTCCACTTT,CASSSKGAPKRSYNSPLHF
TRBV7-2,TRBJ2-3,.,12,.,TGTGCCAGCAGCTTTGAACCAGATACGCAGTATTTT,CASSFEPDTQYF
TRBV12-3/TRBV12-4,TRBJ2-7,.,12,.,TGTGCCAGCAGTCGTATCCTCTACGAGCAGTACTTC,CASSRILYEQYF
TRBV5-1,TRBJ1-5,.,14,.,TGCGCCAGCAGCTTGACCGGGGAGGGTCAGCCCCAGCATTTT,CASSLTGEGQPQHF
TRBV29-1,TRBJ1-2,few,13,.,TGCAGCGTTGAACCCCAGGCTAACTATGGCTACACCTTC,CSVEPQANYGYTF
TRBV7-3,TRBJ2-1,.,16,.,TGTGCCAGCAGCTTAACGATAACTAGCTCCTACAATGAGCAGTTCTTC,CASSLTITSSYNEQFF
TRBV14,TRBJ1-6,.,15,.,TGTGCCAGCAGCACCTACTTTACGAAGAATTCACCCCTCCACTTT,CASSTYFTKNSPLHF
TRBV7-9,TRBJ2-5,few,16,TRBD1,TGTGCCAGCAGCTTAGAGACAGGGGGCTTTCAAGAGACCCAGTACTTC,CASSLETGGFQETQYF
TRBV7-2,TRBJ2-7,.,16,.,TGTGCCAGCAGCCCAACGGCGGGGACGCCGTCCTACGAGCAGTACTTC,CASSPTAGTPSYEQYF
TRBV5-4,TRBJ1-2,few,13,.,TGTGCCAGCACCCTGAGGGGGGCCTATGGCTACACCTTC,CASTLRGAYGYTF
TRBV6-1,TRBJ2-4,.,13,.,TGTGCCAGCAGTGAAGTATCCAGGGGAGAGCAGTACTTC,CASSEVSRGEQYF
TRBV28,TRBJ1-2,.,14,.,TGTGCCAGCAGTTTATCTGGGGGCCCCTATGGCTACACCTTC,CASSLSGGPYGYTF
TRBV9,TRBJ2-3,few,15,.,TGTGCCAGCAGCGTAGAGAGGGGATACACAGATACGCAGTATTTT,CASSVERGYTDTQYF
TRBV6-1,TRBJ2-7,.,16,.,TGTGCCAGCAGTCCCCCGGGACGGCCGTCGGGCTACGAGCAGTACTTC,CASSPPGRPSGYEQYF
TRBV15,TRBJ2-5,.,15,.,TGTGCCACCAGCAACCAAAACAGGGAAATGGAGACCCAGTACTTC,CATSNQNREMETQYF
TRBV7-2,TRBJ2-5,.,15,.,TGTGCCAGCAGCGAAGGGCCGACCACTCGGGAGACCCAGTACTTC,CASSEGPTTRETQYF
TRBV14,TRBJ2-1,.,14,.,TGTGCCAGCAGCCTCAAGGTAGGGACTCCTTCCAAGTTCTTC,CASSLKVGTPSKFF
TRBV3-1,TRBJ2-3,.,13,.,TGTGCCAGCAGCCAAGCCTTAGCGCGGACGCAGTATTTT,CASSQALARTQYF
TRBV6-2/TRBV6-3,TRBJ1-6,few,15,.,TGTGCCAGCAGTTACTTGGGGACTCGTAATTCACCCCTCCACTTT,CASSYLGTRNSPLHF
TRBV7-9,TRBJ1-6,few,12,.,TGTGCCACCAGTGGGTATAATTCACCCCTCCACTTT,CATSGYNSPLHF
TRBV4-1,TRBJ2-7,.,17,TRBD2,TGCGCCAGCAGCCCAGGGACTAGCGGGGGCCGTGGGTACGAGCAGTACTTC,CASSPGTSGGRGYEQYF
TRBV7-2,TRBJ1-2,.,13,.,TGTGCCAGCAGCCCCGAGGGCCAGAGAGGCTACACCTTC,CASSPEGQRGYTF
TRBV14,TRBJ2-4,.,18,TRBD2,TGTGCCAGCAGCCAAGATCGTTTTCCTGCTAGCGGGGGCGATGAGCAGTACTTC,CASSQDRFPASGGDEQYF
TRBV7-2,TRBJ2-5,.,14,TRBD2,TGTGCCAGCAGTGCCGGGGGGGCCAGAGAGACCCAGTACTTC,CASSAGGARETQYF
TRBV6-2/TRBV6-3,TRBJ2-3,.,16,.,TGTGCCAGCTGCCTGGGAGAGGGACTCCCCACAGATACGCAGTATTTT,CASCLGEGLPTDTQYF
TRBV7-2,TRBJ1-1,.,15,.,TGTGCCAGCAGCCCAGGAGGGGGGGTGAACACTGAAGCTTTCTTT,CASSPGGGVNTEAFF
TRBV28,TRBJ2-7,few,14,.,TGTGCCAGCAGTTTGTTCGACAGCGTTTACGAGCAGTACTTC,CASSLFDSVYEQYF
TRBV12-3/TRBV12-4,TRBJ2-4,.,16,.,TGTGCCAGCAGTTTAGCGGGCCGGGTAGCCAAAAACATTCAGTACTTC,CASSLAGRVAKNIQYF
TRBV11-1,TRBJ2-7,.,22,TRBD1,TGTGCCAGCAGCTTATATCTCCTGGCCCGAAACCGGGACAGGGTCGAGTCCTACGAGCAGTACTTC,CASSLYLLARNRDRVESYEQYF
TRBV27,TRBJ2-7,.,16,TRBD1,TGTGCCAGCAGTAAGTCCGGGACAGAGAGCTCCTACGAGCAGTACTTC,CASSKSGTESSYEQYF
TRBV3-1,TRBJ2-5,few,16,.,TGTGCCAGCAGCCAAGAGGGGTACAGGGACCAAGAGACCCAGTACTTC,CASSQEGYRDQETQYF
TRBV6-2/TRBV6-3,TRBJ2-3,few,13,.,TGTGCCAGCAGTCCCGGTGTAGGACCTACGCAGTATTTT,CASSPGVGPTQYF
TRBV3-1,TRBJ2-3,.,15,TRBD2,TGTGCCAGCAGCCAAGGACTAGCGGGGCCCTATACGCAGTATTTT,CASSQGLAGPYTQYF
TRBV29-1,TRBJ2-3,.,15,TRBD2,TGCAGCGTTAAAGGGTTAGCGGGGCTCACAGATACGCAGTATTTT,CSVKGLAGLTDTQYF
TRBV7-2,TRBJ2-7,.,13,.,TGTGCCAGCAGCTCATTCGACAGGCGCGAGCAGTACTTC,CASSSFDRREQYF
TRBV7-2,TRBJ1-2,few,19,.,TGTGCCAGCAGCTTAAAATTTGATCTCCCACGAACGTCTAACTATGGCTACACCTTC,CASSLKFDLPRTSNYGYTF
TRBV12-3/TRBV12-4,TRBJ2-2,.,15,TRBD1,TGTGCCAGCAGGCCCCCGGGACAGTTTTTCGGGGAGCTGTTTTTT,CASRPPGQFFGELFF
TRBV7-6,TRBJ2-1,.,14,.,TGTGCCAGCAGCTTGTCAGGCCTTCACAATGAGCAGTTCTTC,CASSLSGLHNEQFF
TRBV7-9,TRBJ2-5,.,16,.,TGTGCCAGCAGCGATAGAGCTGGGATGAGGTCGGAGACCCAGTACTTC,CASSDRAGMRSETQYF
TRBV7-2,TRBJ2-3,few,15,TRBD1,TGTGCCAGCAGCCGCAGGACAGGACGCACAGATACGCAGTATTTT,CASSRRTGRTDTQYF
TRBV6-2/TRBV6-3,TRBJ2-1,.,16,TRBD2,TGTGCCAGCAGTTACGGGGCGGGGGGCGAATACAATGAGCAGTTCTTC,CASSYGAGGEYNEQFF
TRBV20-1,TRBJ1-1,.,15,TRBD1,TGCAGTGCTAGGCTCAGGGGGACAGGGAGGACTGAAGCTTTCTTT,CSARLRGTGRTEAFF
TRBV20-1,TRBJ2-5,.,14,TRBD1,TGCAGTGTCGAGCAGAGGGGGCAGGGAGAGACCCAGTACTTC,CSVEQRGQGETQYF
TRBV5-1,TRBJ1-2,.,13,.,TGCGCCAGCAGCCTCCTGGACGGCTATGGCTACACCTTC,CASSLLDGYGYTF
TRBV5-1,TRBJ1-2,.,14,TRBD1,TGCGCCAGCAGCGGCGCAGGGGGCAGCTATGGCTACACCTTC,CASSGAGGSYGYTF
TRBV29-1,TRBJ1-2,.,13,.,TGCAGCGTTGAGCAGGCGTCTAACTATGGCTACACCTTC,CSVEQASNYGYTF
TRBV20-1,TRBJ2-7,.,12,.,TGCAGTGCTACTCCTGTAGGAAATGAGCAGTACTTC,CSATPVGNEQYF
TRBV4-2,TRBJ2-5,few,14,.,TGTGCCAGCAGCGAGATCAGGGGCAGTGAGACCCAGTACTTC,CASSEIRGSETQYF
TRBV5-1,TRBJ2-1,.,15,TRBD1,TGCGCCAGCAGCTTGTTTGGACAGGACAACAATGAGCAGTTCTTC,CASSLFGQDNNEQFF
TRBV20-1,TRBJ2-5,.,12,.,TGCAGTGCTCGGATGGGTGAGGAGACCCAGTACTTC,CSARMGEETQYF
TRBV3-1,TRBJ2-3,.,19,TRBD2,TGTGCCAGCAGCCATCATGGACTAGCGGGGGGGCCCAGCACAGATACGCAGTATTTT,CASSHHGLAGGPSTDTQYF
TRBV6-2/TRBV6-3,TRBJ2-5,.,14,TRBD2,TGTGCCAGCAGTTATGGGACTAGGGTAGAGACCCAGTACTTC,CASSYGTRVETQYF
TRBV14,TRBJ2-7,.,15,.,TGTGCCAGCAGAGACCAAGGAGGACCAGGCCACGAGCAGTACTTC,CASRDQGGPGHEQYF
TRBV5-1,TRBJ1-1,.,14,.,TGCGCCAGCAGCTTGCGCGGGGCGGCGACTGAAGCTTTCTTT,CASSLRGAATEAFF
TRBV6-6,TRBJ2-6,few,17,.,TGTGCCAGCAGTTACCGTGGCTCGGCCTCTGGGGCCAACGTCCTGACTTTC,CASSYRGSASGANVLTF
TRBV6-5,TRBJ1-4,.,17,.,TGTGCCAGCAGGACCCCGAGTAAGGGTGGTCCAGGTGAAAAACTGTTTTTT,CASRTPSKGGPGEKLFF
TRBV5-1,TRBJ2-1,.,15,.,TGCGCCAGCAGCTTGGATCAGGGCTTAAGGAATGAGCAGTTCTTC,CASSLDQGLRNEQFF
TRBV27,TRBJ2-5,.,14,.,TGTGCCAGCAGTTTTTCGGGGAGAAAAGAGACCCAGTACTTC,CASSFSGRKETQYF